This T cell receptor beta chain was identified during a study of OX40 agonist ivuxolimab in advanced cancers. At the level of the study: Given to patients was ivuxolimab, an agonistic anti-OX40 (CD134) antibody. It was permissible to have had prior anti-PD-1, anti-PD-L1 or anti-CTLA-4 therapy, and approximately 41% had some. Study findings and constraints: Relative to CD4+ cells, CD8+ T cells on average had more expanded clones. Relatively little clonal expansion, among the lowest observed, appeared in partial responders at 0.1-3.0 mg/kg.

The CDR3 contains 16 residues. V lost 0 bases and J 4 bases, leaving 15 bases between the germline ends. Germline V CDR1 and CDR2: SEHNR, FQNEAQ (reference sequence). Assay: immunoSEQ multiplex PCR; the TCRdb copy retains only in-frame clones and omits some. This sample has about 76,000 clones, with 85% found just once. This clone showed up many times. Its antigen is not known. Sequences were derived from CD4+ or CD8+ T cells sorted from blood, sampled in a trial of the OX40 agonist ivuxolimab. This TCR derives from an adult with an advanced solid tumor such as melanoma, head and neck, liver or kidney cancer. The chain is built from TRBV7-9 and TRBJ1-1; D not resolved. The CDR3 sequence: CASSLAGSQYGTEAFF. CDR3 sequence (DNA): TGTGCCAGCAGCTTAGCGGGCAGCCAGTACGGCACTGAAGCTTTCTTT. Variable domain in full (rest from reference TRBV7-9 and TRBJ1-1): DTGVSQNPRHKITKRGQNVTFRCDPISEHNRLYWYRQTLGQGPEFLTYFQNEAQLEKSRLLSDRFSAERPKGSFSTLEIQRTEQGDSAMYLCASSLAGSQYGTEAFFGQGTRLTVV.